A single sample gave rise to the 2 T cell receptor beta chains below, sequenced in a study of T cell responses to AZD1222 COVID-19 vaccine. Data came from immunoSEQ multiplex PCR; TCRdb stores just in-frame clones and leaves some out. Of 84,000 or so clones listed, approximately 89% were seen once; the top ten hold 2.2%. Here the sequenced sample was peripheral blood, taken on day 0 of AZD1222 vaccination. The receptors originated from an adult in good health.

The CDR3 nucleotides read TGTGCCAGCAGTTTATATGTCGAGGCGGGGAATGAGCAGTTCTTC. Amino acids: CASSLYVEAGNEQFF. V and J are TRBV27 and TRBJ2-1; TRBD2 might be the D (6 bases). Trimming took 1 base from V and 7 from J, leaving 14 bases between them. This CDR3 has 15 residues. Germline CDR1 and CDR2: MNHEY and SMNVEV (reference sequence).

Only one count was recorded for this clone. In nucleotides, the CDR3 is TGTGCCAGCAGCTTAAGGAGACCGGATAATTCACCCCTCCACTTT. Translation gives CASSLRRPDNSPLHF. The chain recombines TRBV7-2 with TRBJ1-6; no reliable D call. V shed 2 bases and J shed 5 bases, with 10 bases lying between them. CDR3 size: 15 residues. The germline V gene has CDR1 SGHTA and CDR2 FQGNSA. The whole variable domain, filled in from reference TRBV7-2 and TRBJ1-6, reads GAGVSQSPSNKVTEKGKDVELRCDPISGHTALYWYRQSLGQGLEFLIYFQGNSAPDKSGLPSDRFSAERTGGSVSTLTIQRTQQEDSAVYLCASSLRRPDNSPLHFGNGTRLTVT.